This TCR beta chain was captured in a study of read filtering for tumor transcriptome and immune sequencing. The library was built from about 400 ng RNA with molecular barcoded adaptors for alpha/delta and beta/gamma chains. MiXCR, run by TCRdb on the reads, gives a single entry per CDR3 protein. Of some 22,000 distinct CDR3 sequences in the sample, under 25% were seen once. This clonotype is labeled medium-sized (0.01 to 0.1%). The length of the CDR3 is 16 residues. Germline CDR1 SGHDN, CDR2 FVKESK. V lost 5 bases and J lost 3; bases outside the gene matches: 5. The TCR was taken from a donor aged 40 or over with multiple myeloma. The sequenced sample consisted of a population of CD138-negative cells sorted from bone marrow. The chain couples TRBV14 to TRBJ2-1; 12 positions match TRBD2. Here the CDR3 DNA reads TGTGCCAGCAGCTTGACTAGCGGGAGCCTCTACAATGAGCAGTTCTTC. It translates to CASSLTSGSLYNEQFF.